A single sample is the source of the 12 T cell receptor beta chains below, sequenced in a study of T cells expressing NK-cell markers (TCRdb year 2020). The receptor library was made with 5' RACE. Sequencer: Illumina HiSeq 2000. Through TCRdb reprocessing, the reads give one entry per CDR3 protein sequence; DNA is omitted. In this sample's table one finds roughly 390,000 distinct CDR3 sequences. The ten largest account for roughly 10% of the sample. The material sequenced was blood T cells: a sorted CD56 or NKG2C T cell subset, CD4+ or CD8+ T cells, or bulk PBMC T cells (not recorded which). Source of these receptors: a woman between 45 and 60 years old in good health. Donor details come from another sample of the same person, matched by shared clones.

The CDR3 sequence: CASSVTDSNQPQHF. The rearrangement uses TRBV10-2 and TRBJ1-5; no DNA is available, so the TRBD1 call from TCRdb remains unchecked. The germline V gene has CDR1 WSHSY and CDR2 SAAADI. This CDR3 has 14 amino acids.

The chain recombines TRBV6-4 with TRBJ2-1; TCRdb reports TRBD2, a call that lacks DNA to check it against. The CDR3 contains 14 residues. Germline V CDR1 and CDR2: MRHNA, SNTAGT. The CDR3 protein is CANGAGGPVGEQFF.

The chain uses TRBV21-1 and TRBJ1-2. TRBV21-1 constitutes a pseudogene. This CDR3 has 15 residues. The CDR3 here is CASTPRERDDYGYTF.

V usage is TRBV6-2 or TRBV6-3 and J usage is TRBJ2-2; TCRdb reports TRBD2, a call that lacks DNA to check it against. Germline CDR1 and CDR2: MNHEY and SVGEGT. The CDR3 sequence is 19 residues long. The CDR3 sequence is CASSYSRLRAGGHTGELFF.

The chain is built from TRBV30 and TRBJ1-6; TCRdb picks TRBD1, but there is no DNA to check that call. Germline lookup yields CDR1 GTSNPN and CDR2 SVGIG (reference sequence). The CDR3 has 15 residues. The chain's CDR3 is CAWSVRQGINSPLHF.

The J gene is TRBJ2-5, the V gene TRBV30. The CDR3 loop spans 13 amino acids. Germline V gene data show CDR1 as GTSNPN and CDR2 as SVGIG (reference sequence). CDR3 sequence reads: CAWVAEEQETQYF.

This chain connects TRBV20-1 to TRBJ1-1. The CDR3 has 12 amino acids. Germline V gene data show CDR1 as DFQATT and CDR2 as SNEGSKA (reference sequence). The CDR3: CSASPQQTEAFF.

The V and J genes are TRBV4-1 and TRBJ2-1; without DNA, the TCRdb call of TRBD2 cannot be checked. This CDR3 has 17 amino acids. Germline loops: CDR1 MGHRA, CDR2 YSYEKL. The CDR3 spells CASRGLAGLSSYNEQFF.

The gene calls are TRBV7-9 and TRBJ2-3; TCRdb's assignment of TRBD1 cannot be checked, as there is no DNA. Germline CDR1 is SEHNR and CDR2 is FQNEAQ (reference sequence). The CDR3 contains 13 residues. The CDR3 is CASSFDGRDPQYF.

The chain couples TRBV9 to TRBJ2-7. Looked up from germline, CDR1 is SGDLS and CDR2 is YYNGEE. The CDR3 is 13 amino acids. CDR3 residues: CASSVGSLYEQYF.

V is TRBV4-2 and J is TRBJ2-5; TCRdb returns TRBD1, unconfirmable since there is no DNA. CDR1 and CDR2 (germline): LGHNA, YNFKEQ. CDR3 length: 17 residues. The CDR3 here is CASSQEPRQGSGETQYF.

This chain links TRBV7-9 with TRBJ2-1; with no DNA, the TCRdb D assignment of TRBD1 cannot be verified. The CDR3 has 15 residues. Germline CDR1 and CDR2: SEHNR and FQNEAQ (reference sequence). CDR3 in amino acids: CASSFSTGSYNEQFF.